This T cell receptor beta chain was sequenced during a study of shared clonotypes between healthy human individuals. Study-wide context: The people who gave samples were two women and a few men aged 18 to 49. Each donor's CD8 memory used one plate, CD8 naive two, each CD4 subset three. Study-wide results and caveats: Some clonotypes were shared by all four sorted-subset donors, while others were not shared. The non-shared ones had lower generation probabilities than the shared ones.

With respect to this clone: Its specificity is not known.

Assay runs were performed at deep level. Repertoires were generated with immunoSEQ multiplex PCR, while TCRdb's copy carries only in-frame clones and drops some. The sample lists some 2,000,000 clones, 95% seen once, with 0.1% to 0.15% in the top ten. Sample: naive CD4+ T cells sorted from blood. The subset is: CD45RA+ positively selected. The receptor was derived from a man in his late teens or twenties in good health.

CDR3 nucleotide sequence: TGTGCCAGCAGGGCGGGACCATACAATGAGCAGTTCTTC. It translates to CASRAGPYNEQFF. The V call is TRBV7-2, the J call TRBJ2-1, with TRBD2 as a possible D gene (6 bases). The V gene lost 6 bases and the J gene lost 4 bases, with 10 bases spanning the gap. The CDR3 has 13 residues. CDR1 SGHTA and CDR2 FQGNSA come from the germline V gene.